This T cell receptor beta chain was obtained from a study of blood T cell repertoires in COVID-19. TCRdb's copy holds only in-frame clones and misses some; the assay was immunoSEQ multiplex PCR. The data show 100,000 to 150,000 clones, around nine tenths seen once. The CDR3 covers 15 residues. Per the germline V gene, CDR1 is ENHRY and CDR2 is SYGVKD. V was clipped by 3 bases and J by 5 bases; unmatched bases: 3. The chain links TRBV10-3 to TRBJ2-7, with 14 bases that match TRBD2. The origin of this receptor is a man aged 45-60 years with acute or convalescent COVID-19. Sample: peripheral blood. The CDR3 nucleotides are TGTGCCATCAGTGAAAGGACTAGCGGGAGGAACGAGCAGTACTTC. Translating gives CAISERTSGRNEQYF.